This T cell receptor (beta chain) was sequenced for a study of identical twins. Notes on the study in general: Monozygotic twins shared more out-of-frame TCR alpha than recombination models predicted.

Trimming took 8 bases from V and 5 from J, leaving 24 bases between them. In germline, CDR1 is DFQATT, CDR2 SNEGSKA (reference sequence). This CDR3 spans 15 amino acids. TCRdb processed the 5' RACE reads anew with MiXCR; each CDR3 protein has one entry. The sample consists of about 720,000 distinct CDR3 sequences, about 18% of them appearing once. This clonotype was seen only a few times. Its target is unknown. The data were also submitted as part of a second study, on T cells expressing NK-cell markers. As reported in that work: Four donors showed these clonotypes also leading the CD3+CD56-NKG2C+ fraction.

Sequenced sample: PBMCs. This clonotype was sampled from a woman between 18 and 30 years old in good health. This sequence joins TRBV20-1 and TRBJ1-2; D may be TRBD1 (6 bases). The CDR3 protein is CSTLNRGLTAYGYTF. CDR3 sequence (DNA): TGCAGTACCCTGAACCGGGGGCTCACCGCTTATGGCTACACCTTC.